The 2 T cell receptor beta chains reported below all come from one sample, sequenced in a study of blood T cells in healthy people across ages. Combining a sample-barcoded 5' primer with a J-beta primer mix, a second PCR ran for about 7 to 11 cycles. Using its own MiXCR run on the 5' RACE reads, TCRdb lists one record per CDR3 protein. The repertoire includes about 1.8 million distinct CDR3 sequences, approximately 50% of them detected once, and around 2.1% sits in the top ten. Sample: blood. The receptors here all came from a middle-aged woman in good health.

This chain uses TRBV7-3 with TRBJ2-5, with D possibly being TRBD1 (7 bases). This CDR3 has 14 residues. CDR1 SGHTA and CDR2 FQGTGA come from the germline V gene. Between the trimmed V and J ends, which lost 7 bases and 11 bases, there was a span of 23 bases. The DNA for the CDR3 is TGTGCCAGCACCGACAGGGAGGACAACAATGAGCAGTACTTC. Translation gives CASTDREDNNEQYF.

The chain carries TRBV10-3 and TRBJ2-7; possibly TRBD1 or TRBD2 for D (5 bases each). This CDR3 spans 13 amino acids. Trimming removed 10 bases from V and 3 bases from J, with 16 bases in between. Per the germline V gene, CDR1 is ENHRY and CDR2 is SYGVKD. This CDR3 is CATRDLQIYEQYF. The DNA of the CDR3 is TGTGCCACCAGGGACCTACAGATCTACGAGCAGTACTTC.